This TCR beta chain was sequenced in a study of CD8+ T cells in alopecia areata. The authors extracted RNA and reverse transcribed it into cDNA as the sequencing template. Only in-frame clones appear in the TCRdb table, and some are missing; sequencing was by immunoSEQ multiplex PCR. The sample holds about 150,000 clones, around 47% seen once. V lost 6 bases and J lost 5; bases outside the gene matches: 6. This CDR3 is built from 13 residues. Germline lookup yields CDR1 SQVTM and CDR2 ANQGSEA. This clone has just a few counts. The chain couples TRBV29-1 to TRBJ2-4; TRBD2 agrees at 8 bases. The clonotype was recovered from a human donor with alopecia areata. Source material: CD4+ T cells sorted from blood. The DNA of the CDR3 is TGCAGCGTCGGGGGACTAGAGGAAAACATTCAGTACTTC. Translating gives CSVGGLEENIQYF.